Listed below are T cell receptor beta chains from one sample, sequenced in a study of cytomegalovirus exposure and HLA in healthy donors. TCRdb keeps only in-frame clones here, not all; method: immunoSEQ multiplex PCR. Among 150,000 to 200,000 clones listed, roughly 71% were seen once. The sequenced sample consisted of PBMCs. Receptors originate from a woman in her fifties or sixties in good health and CMV-seropositive. The CDR3 runs from the conserved cysteine through the conserved F or W. A D gene is named only where the DNA matches it firmly. Rows give clone size only sometimes, using once, few, many, or a class for an expanded clone.

j_call v_call clone_size d_call cdr3_nt cdr3_aa
TRBJ1-2 TRBV5-6 . . TGTGCCAGCAGCCTACAGGGCCTCTATGGCTACACCTTC CASSLQGLYGYTF
TRBJ1-2 TRBV5-6 . . TGTGCCAGCAGCTGGGAGTATGGCTACACCTTC CASSWEYGYTF
TRBJ1-1 TRBV7-2 . . TGTGCCAGCAGCCCGGGGTCCGCGAACACTGAAGCTTTCTTT CASSPGSANTEAFF
TRBJ1-2 TRBV2 . TRBD1 TGTGCCACCTCAGGAGGGACAGAGAACTATGGCTACACCTTC CATSGGTENYGYTF
TRBJ1-4 TRBV15 . . TGTGCCACCAGCAGATGGAAAGGGGATCCTAATGAAAAACTGTTTTTT CATSRWKGDPNEKLFF
TRBJ2-7 TRBV7-3 . TRBD1 TGTGCCAGCAGCAAGGACAGGGAGCACGAGCAGTACTTC CASSKDREHEQYF
TRBJ2-3 TRBV2 . . TGTGCCAGCCCTTCCGAGGGAATGGGCACAGATACGCAGTATTTT CASPSEGMGTDTQYF
TRBJ1-4 TRBV30 . . TGTGCCTCCGTTGGAGGATCCGATGAAAAACTGTTTTTT CASVGGSDEKLFF
TRBJ1-6 TRBV7-3 once TRBD1 TGTGCCAGCAGCTCAAGGGACAGGGGTTCACCCCTCCACTTT CASSSRDRGSPLHF
TRBJ1-2 TRBV5-4 few . TGTGCCAGCAGCTTCAGGGGCGTGTATGGCTACACCTTC CASSFRGVYGYTF
TRBJ2-1 TRBV6-1 . TRBD1 TGTGCCAGCAGAGCAGACAGGGTTTCCTACAATGAGCAGTTCTTC CASRADRVSYNEQFF
TRBJ2-3 TRBV9 . TRBD1 TGTGCCAGCAGCCCCCTAGGGGGCCGAGATACGCAGTATTTT CASSPLGGRDTQYF
TRBJ1-1 TRBV7-8 . . TGTGCCAGCAGCGGAGGAGTTGGGGGCCTCCAGGGTTCGAACACTGAAGCTTTCTTT CASSGGVGGLQGSNTEAFF
TRBJ1-1 TRBV9 . . TGTGCCAGCAGCGCGACAGCAATGAACACTGAAGCTTTCTTT CASSATAMNTEAFF
TRBJ1-4 TRBV6-5 . . TGTGCCAGCAGTCACGACACCTCAACTAATGAAAAACTGTTTTTT CASSHDTSTNEKLFF
TRBJ2-3 TRBV20-1 . TRBD1 TGCAGTGGACAGGGGCCAGATACGCAGTATTTT CSGQGPDTQYF
TRBJ2-5 TRBV4-2 . . TGTGCCAGCAGCCCCGGGAACGGGGGTGAGACCCAGTACTTC CASSPGNGGETQYF
TRBJ2-1 TRBV5-1 . TRBD2 TGCGCCAGCAGCTGGGGACTAGCAGACAATGAGCAGTTCTTC CASSWGLADNEQFF
TRBJ2-6 TRBV7-9 . TRBD2 TGTGCCAGCAGCTTTAGCGGGGGGAACTCTGGGGCCAACGTCCTGACTTTC CASSFSGGNSGANVLTF
TRBJ2-5 TRBV5-1 . . TGCGCCAGCAGCTCGGGGTGGACCCAGTACTTC CASSSGWTQYF
TRBJ2-1 TRBV5-6 . . TGTGCCAGCGGGGTGGCCAGGGAGGTGTCTGGCTACAATGAGCAGTTCTTC CASGVAREVSGYNEQFF
TRBJ1-2 TRBV7-9 . TRBD1 TGTGCCAGCAGCTTACCAGGGGGCAGTTATGGCTACACCTTC CASSLPGGSYGYTF
TRBJ1-1 TRBV23-1 . TRBD1 TGCGCCATCAGGTTTGGGACAGGGGTCACTGAAGCTTTCTTT CAIRFGTGVTEAFF
TRBJ1-4 TRBV4-1 . TRBD1 TGCGCCAGCAGCATCGGACAGGGTTTGTTTTTT CASSIGQGLFF
TRBJ2-1 TRBV5-6 . . TGTGCCAGCAGCTTGGAACAGGGGAGGCCCAATGAGCAGTTCTTC CASSLEQGRPNEQFF
TRBJ2-1 TRBV2 . . TGTGCCAGTCCCGGGAAGGGGGGGCCGAAGAACCCTTTCAATGAGCAGTTCTTC CASPGKGGPKNPFNEQFF
TRBJ2-7 TRBV7-8 . . TGTGCCAGCAGCCCTCTAGCGAACGAGCAGTACTTC CASSPLANEQYF